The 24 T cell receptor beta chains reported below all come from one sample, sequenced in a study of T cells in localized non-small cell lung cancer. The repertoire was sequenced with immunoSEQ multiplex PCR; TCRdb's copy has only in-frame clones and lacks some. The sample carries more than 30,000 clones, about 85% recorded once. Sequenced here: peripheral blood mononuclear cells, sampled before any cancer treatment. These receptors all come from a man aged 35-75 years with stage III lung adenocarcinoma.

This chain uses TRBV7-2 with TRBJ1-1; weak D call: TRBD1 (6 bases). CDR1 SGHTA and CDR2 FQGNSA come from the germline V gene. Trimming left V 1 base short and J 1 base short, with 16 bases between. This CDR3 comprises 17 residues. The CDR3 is CASSLVALRTANTEAFF. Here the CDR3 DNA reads TGTGCCAGCAGCTTAGTCGCCCTTAGGACAGCGAACACTGAAGCTTTCTTT.

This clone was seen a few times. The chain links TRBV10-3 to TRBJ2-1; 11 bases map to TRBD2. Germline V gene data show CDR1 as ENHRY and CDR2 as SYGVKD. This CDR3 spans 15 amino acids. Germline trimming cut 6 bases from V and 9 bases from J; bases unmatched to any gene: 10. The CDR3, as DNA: TGTGCCATCAGCACTAGCGGGGGCCACGGGGGTGAGCAGTTCTTC. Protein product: CAISTSGGHGGEQFF.

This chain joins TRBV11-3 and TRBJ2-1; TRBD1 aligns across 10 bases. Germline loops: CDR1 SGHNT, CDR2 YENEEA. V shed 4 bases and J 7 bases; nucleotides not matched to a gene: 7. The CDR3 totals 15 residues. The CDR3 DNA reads TGTGCCAGCAGCTCCCGGGACAGGGGCGGTAATGAGCAGTTCTTC. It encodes CASSSRDRGGNEQFF.

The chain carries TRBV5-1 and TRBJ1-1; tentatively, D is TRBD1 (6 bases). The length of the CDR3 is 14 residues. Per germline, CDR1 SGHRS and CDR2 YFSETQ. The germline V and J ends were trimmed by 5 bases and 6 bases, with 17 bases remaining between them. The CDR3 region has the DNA TGCGCCAGCAGATCCTCCAGGGGCTTCGCTGAAGCTTTCTTT. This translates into CASRSSRGFAEAFF. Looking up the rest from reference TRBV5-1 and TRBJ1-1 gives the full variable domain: KAGVTQTPRYLIKTRGQQVTLSCSPISGHRSVSWYQQTPGQGLQFLFEYFSETQRNKGNFPGRFSGRQFSNSRSEMNVSTLELGDSALYLCASRSSRGFAEAFFGQGTRLTVV.

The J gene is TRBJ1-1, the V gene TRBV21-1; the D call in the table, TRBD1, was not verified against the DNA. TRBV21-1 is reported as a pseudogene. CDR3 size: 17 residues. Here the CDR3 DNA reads TGTGCCAGCAGCAAAGTCGGGACAGGGGGCCGGAACACTGAAGCTTTCTTT. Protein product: CASSKVGTGGRNTEAFF.

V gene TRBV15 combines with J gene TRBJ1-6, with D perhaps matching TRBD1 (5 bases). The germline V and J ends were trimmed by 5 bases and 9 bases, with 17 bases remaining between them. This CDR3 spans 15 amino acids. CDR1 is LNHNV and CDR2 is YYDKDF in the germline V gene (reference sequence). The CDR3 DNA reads TGTGCCACCAGCTATCAGGGAGAGGAAGGTTCACCCCTCCACTTT. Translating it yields CATSYQGEEGSPLHF.

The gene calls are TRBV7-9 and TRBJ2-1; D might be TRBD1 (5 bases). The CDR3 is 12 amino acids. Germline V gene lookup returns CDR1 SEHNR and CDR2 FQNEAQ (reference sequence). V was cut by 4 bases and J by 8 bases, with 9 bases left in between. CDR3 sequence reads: CASSSLGHEQFF. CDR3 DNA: TGTGCCAGCAGCTCCTTGGGGCATGAGCAGTTCTTC.

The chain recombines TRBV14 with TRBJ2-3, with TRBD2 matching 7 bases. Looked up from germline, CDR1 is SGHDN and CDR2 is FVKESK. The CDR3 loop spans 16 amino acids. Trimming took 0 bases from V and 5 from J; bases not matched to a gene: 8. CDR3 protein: CASSQEGLEAVDTQYF. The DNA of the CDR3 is TGTGCCAGCAGCCAAGAAGGACTAGAAGCAGTAGATACGCAGTATTTT. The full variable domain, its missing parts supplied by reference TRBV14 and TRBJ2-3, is EAGVTQFPSHSVIEKGQTVTLRCDPISGHDNLYWYRRVMGKEIKFLLHFVKESKQDESGMPNNRFLAERTGGTYSTLKVQPAELEDSGVYFCASSQEGLEAVDTQYFGPGTRLTVL.

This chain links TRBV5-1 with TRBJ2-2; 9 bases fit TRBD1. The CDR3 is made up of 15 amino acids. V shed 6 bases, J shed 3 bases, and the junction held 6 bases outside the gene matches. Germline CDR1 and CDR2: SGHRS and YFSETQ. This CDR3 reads CASTFGDRDTGELFF. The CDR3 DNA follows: TGCGCCAGCACCTTCGGGGACAGGGACACCGGGGAGCTGTTTTTT.

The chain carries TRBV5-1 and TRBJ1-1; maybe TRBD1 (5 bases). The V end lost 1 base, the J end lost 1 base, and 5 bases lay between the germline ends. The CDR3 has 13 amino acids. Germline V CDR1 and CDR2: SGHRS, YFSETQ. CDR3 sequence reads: CASSLQGNTEAFF. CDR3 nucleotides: TGCGCCAGCAGCTTGCAGGGGAACACTGAAGCTTTCTTT.

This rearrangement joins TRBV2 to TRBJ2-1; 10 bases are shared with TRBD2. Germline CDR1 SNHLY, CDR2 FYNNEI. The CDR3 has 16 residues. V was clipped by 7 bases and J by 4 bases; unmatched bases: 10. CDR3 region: CASTKERGGVYNEQFF. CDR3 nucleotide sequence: TGTGCCAGCACGAAGGAGCGGGGGGGCGTTTACAATGAGCAGTTCTTC.

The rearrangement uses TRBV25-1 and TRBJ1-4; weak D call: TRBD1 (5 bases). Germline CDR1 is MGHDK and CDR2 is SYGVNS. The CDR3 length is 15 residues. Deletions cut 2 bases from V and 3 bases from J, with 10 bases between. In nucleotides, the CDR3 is TGTGCCAGCAGTGAAGGACGGGGACCTAATGAAAAACTGTTTTTT. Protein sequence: CASSEGRGPNEKLFF.

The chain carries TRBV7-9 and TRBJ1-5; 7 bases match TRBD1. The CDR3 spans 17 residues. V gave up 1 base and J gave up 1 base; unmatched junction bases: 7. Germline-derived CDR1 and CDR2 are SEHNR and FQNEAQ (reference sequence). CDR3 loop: CASSLGGVGQSNQPQHF. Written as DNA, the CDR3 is TGTGCCAGCAGCTTAGGGGGGGTGGGACAGAGCAATCAGCCCCAGCATTTT. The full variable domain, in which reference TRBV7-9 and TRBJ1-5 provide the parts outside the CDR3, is DTGVSQNPRHKITKRGQNVTFRCDPISEHNRLYWYRQTLGQGPEFLTYFQNEAQLEKSRLLSDRFSAERPKGSFSTLEIQRTEQGDSAMYLCASSLGGVGQSNQPQHFGDGTRLSIL.

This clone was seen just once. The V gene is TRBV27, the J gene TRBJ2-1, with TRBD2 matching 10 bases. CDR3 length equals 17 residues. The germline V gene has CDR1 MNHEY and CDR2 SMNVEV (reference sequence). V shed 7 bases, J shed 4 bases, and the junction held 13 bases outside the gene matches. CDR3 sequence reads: CASTPWGSGGTYNEQFF. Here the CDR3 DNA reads TGTGCCAGCACTCCATGGGGTAGCGGGGGGACTTACAATGAGCAGTTCTTC.

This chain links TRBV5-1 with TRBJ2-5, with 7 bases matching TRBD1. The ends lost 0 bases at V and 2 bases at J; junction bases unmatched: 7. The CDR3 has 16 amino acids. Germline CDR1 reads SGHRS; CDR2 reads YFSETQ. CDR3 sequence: CASSLATGVKQETQYF. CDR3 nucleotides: TGCGCCAGCAGCTTGGCCACAGGGGTTAAACAAGAGACCCAGTACTTC. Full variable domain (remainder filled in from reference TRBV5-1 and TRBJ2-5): KAGVTQTPRYLIKTRGQQVTLSCSPISGHRSVSWYQQTPGQGLQFLFEYFSETQRNKGNFPGRFSGRQFSNSRSEMNVSTLELGDSALYLCASSLATGVKQETQYFGPGTRLLVL.

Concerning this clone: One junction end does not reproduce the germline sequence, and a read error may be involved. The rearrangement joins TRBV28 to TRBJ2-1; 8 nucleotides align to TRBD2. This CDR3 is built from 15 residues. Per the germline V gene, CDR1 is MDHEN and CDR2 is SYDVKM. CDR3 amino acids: CASRNNGGAYNEQLF. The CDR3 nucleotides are TGTGCCAGCAGAAACAACGGGGGGGCCTACAATGAGCAGCTCTTC.

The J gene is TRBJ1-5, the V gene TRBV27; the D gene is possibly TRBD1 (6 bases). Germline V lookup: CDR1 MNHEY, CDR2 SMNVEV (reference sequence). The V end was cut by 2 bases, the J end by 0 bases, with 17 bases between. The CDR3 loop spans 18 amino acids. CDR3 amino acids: CASSLKAGDPYSNQPQHF. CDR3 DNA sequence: TGTGCCAGCAGTTTAAAGGCAGGGGATCCCTATAGCAATCAGCCCCAGCATTTT.

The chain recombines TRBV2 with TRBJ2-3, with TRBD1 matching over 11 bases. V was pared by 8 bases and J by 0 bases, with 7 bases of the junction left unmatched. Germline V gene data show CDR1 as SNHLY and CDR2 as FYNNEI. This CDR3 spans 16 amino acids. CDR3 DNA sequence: TGTGCCAGCCCCCCGGGACAGGGGGTTAGCACAGATACGCAGTATTTT. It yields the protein CASPPGQGVSTDTQYF.

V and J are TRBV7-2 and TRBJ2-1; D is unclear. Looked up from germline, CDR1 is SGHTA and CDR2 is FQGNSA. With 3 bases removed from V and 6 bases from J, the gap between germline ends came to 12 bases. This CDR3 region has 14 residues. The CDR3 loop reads CASSFAPRVNEQFF. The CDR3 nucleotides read TGTGCCAGCAGCTTTGCCCCACGCGTCAATGAGCAGTTCTTC. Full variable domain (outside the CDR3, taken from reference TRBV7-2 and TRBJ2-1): GAGVSQSPSNKVTEKGKDVELRCDPISGHTALYWYRQSLGQGLEFLIYFQGNSAPDKSGLPSDRFSAERTGGSVSTLTIQRTQQEDSAVYLCASSFAPRVNEQFFGPGTRLTVL.

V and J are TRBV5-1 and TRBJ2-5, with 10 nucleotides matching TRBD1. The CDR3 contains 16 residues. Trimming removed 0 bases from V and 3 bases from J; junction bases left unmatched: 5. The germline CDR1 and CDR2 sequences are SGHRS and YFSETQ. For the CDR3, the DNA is TGCGCCAGCAGCTTGGGACAGGGGGCGACTAAAGAGACCCAGTACTTC. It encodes CASSLGQGATKETQYF. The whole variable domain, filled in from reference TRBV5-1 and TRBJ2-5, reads KAGVTQTPRYLIKTRGQQVTLSCSPISGHRSVSWYQQTPGQGLQFLFEYFSETQRNKGNFPGRFSGRQFSNSRSEMNVSTLELGDSALYLCASSLGQGATKETQYFGPGTRLLVL.

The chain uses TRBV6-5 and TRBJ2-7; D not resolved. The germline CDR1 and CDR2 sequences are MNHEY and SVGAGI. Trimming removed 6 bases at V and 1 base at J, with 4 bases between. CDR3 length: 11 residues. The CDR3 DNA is TGTGCCAGCAGGCGATCCTACGAGCAGTACTTC. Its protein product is CASRRSYEQYF.

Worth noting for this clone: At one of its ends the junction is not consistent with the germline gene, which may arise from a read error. The CDR3 sequence: CASSADSVTTYEQCF. CDR3 DNA: TGTGCCAGCAGTGCCGACAGCGTTACTACCTACGAGCAGTGCTTC. The genes are TRBV2 and TRBJ2-7, with D possibly matching TRBD1 (5 bases). The CDR3 loop spans 15 amino acids. CDR1 is SNHLY, CDR2 FYNNEI, per germline.

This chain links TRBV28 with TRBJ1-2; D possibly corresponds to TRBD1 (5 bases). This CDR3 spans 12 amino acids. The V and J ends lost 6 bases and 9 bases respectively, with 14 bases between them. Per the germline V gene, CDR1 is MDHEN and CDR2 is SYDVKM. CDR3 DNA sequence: TGTGCCAGCAGCCCAGGGATAGCACGCTACACCTTC. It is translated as CASSPGIARYTF.

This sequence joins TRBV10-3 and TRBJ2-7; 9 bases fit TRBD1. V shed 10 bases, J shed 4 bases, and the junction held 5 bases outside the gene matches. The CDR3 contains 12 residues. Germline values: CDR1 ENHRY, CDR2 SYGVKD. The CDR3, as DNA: TGTGCCACCACCGGGACAGGGTACGAGCAGTACTTC. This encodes CATTGTGYEQYF.